What follows are 2 T cell receptor beta chains derived from one specimen sequenced in a study of early T cells in non-severe SARS-CoV-2 infection. TCRdb itself ran the 5' RACE reads through MiXCR, one entry per CDR3 protein. The sample shows about 70,000 distinct CDR3 sequences, approximately 14% of them seen only once. The sequences come from whole blood, collected at baseline. Receptor source: an adult who was a healthcare worker with PCR-confirmed SARS-CoV-2 infection or an uninfected control (not recorded which).

V usage is TRBV18 and J usage is TRBJ1-5; D is uncertain. The CDR3 sequence is 13 residues long. CDR1 and CDR2 from the germline V gene are KGHSH and LQKENI. The V end lost 6 bases, the J end lost 7 bases, and 13 bases lay between the germline ends. In DNA, the CDR3 is TGTGCCAGCTCGTCCGAGGTCAAACAGCCCCAGCATTTT. This gives the protein CASSSEVKQPQHF.

This clonotype was seen more than once but under ten times. The CDR3 nucleotides read TGTGCCAGCAGTTTTCCGACAGGTTCCTACGAGCAGTACTTC. It is translated as CASSFPTGSYEQYF. This sequence joins TRBV28 and TRBJ2-7; D is possibly TRBD1 (6 bases). The CDR3 is 14 residues long. V dropped 3 bases and J dropped 1 base, with 10 bases sitting between them. In germline, CDR1 is MDHEN, CDR2 SYDVKM.